One and the same sample provided the 7 T cell receptor beta chains below, sequenced in a study of read filtering for tumor transcriptome and immune sequencing. This library used roughly 400 ng RNA and molecular barcoded adaptors spanning alpha/delta and beta/gamma chains. In TCRdb, the reads were re-called with MiXCR into one record per CDR3 protein. This sample has tens of thousands of distinct CDR3 sequences, with 20% to 25% found just once. What was sequenced was a population of CD138-negative cells sorted from bone marrow. The receptors shown here come from a donor over 35 with multiple myeloma.

In its sample, this clonotype was seen many times. This chain connects TRBV20-1 to TRBJ2-7; 10 bases map to TRBD1. The CDR3 sequence is 14 residues long. V was pared by 6 bases and J by 4 bases, with 9 bases of the junction left unmatched. Per the germline V gene, CDR1 is DFQATT and CDR2 is SNEGSKA (reference sequence). The CDR3 region has the DNA TGCAGTGCGGCTGGACAGGGGGAAAGGTACGAGCAGTACTTC. As protein: CSAAGQGERYEQYF.

V and J are TRBV19 and TRBJ1-5; tentative D call: TRBD1 (6 bases). The CDR3 sequence is 14 residues long. The V gene lost 4 bases and the J gene lost 3 bases, with 10 bases spanning the gap. CDR1 is LNHDA, CDR2 SQIVND, per germline (reference sequence). This CDR3 reads CASSKRQDNQPQHF. The DNA for the CDR3 is TGTGCCAGTAGTAAAAGACAGGACAATCAGCCCCAGCATTTT.

The sample holds many counts of this clonotype. The chain is built from TRBV21-1 and TRBJ2-2. TRBV21-1 counts as a pseudogene. CDR3 length equals 13 residues. CDR3 protein: CASSRQNTGELFF. The DNA for the CDR3 is TGTGCCAGCAGCCGACAGAACACCGGGGAGCTGTTTTTT.

The CDR3 here is CSAPRTGGKYEQFF. The CDR3, as DNA: TGCAGTGCTCCCCGGACAGGGGGCAAGTATGAGCAGTTCTTC. The genes are TRBV20-1 and TRBJ2-1, with 11 bases matching TRBD1. Germline values: CDR1 DFQATT, CDR2 SNEGSKA (reference sequence). The CDR3 loop spans 14 amino acids. With V trimmed by 5 bases and J by 8 bases, 8 bases remained unmatched.

This clonotype has ten or more counts. One end of the junction does not line up with germline, which may come from a read error. The rearrangement joins TRBV29-1 to TRBJ1-2, with D unresolved. Germline-derived CDR1 and CDR2 are SQVTM and ANQGSEA. The CDR3 is 11 residues long. The CDR3 region has the DNA TGCACCGTTCGTTCTGCGGATGGCTACACCTTC. Protein sequence: CTVRSADGYTF. Variable domain in full (rest from reference TRBV29-1 and TRBJ1-2): SAVISQKPSRDICQRGTSLTIQCQVDSQVTMMFWYRQQPGQSLTLIATANQGSEATYESGFVIDKFPISRPNLTFSTLTVSNMSPEDSSIYLCTVRSADGYTFGSGTRLTVV.

In this sample, this clonotype turned up many times. The V gene is TRBV28, the J gene TRBJ2-7, with 7 nucleotides matching TRBD2. Germline CDR1 is MDHEN and CDR2 is SYDVKM. The CDR3 consists of 17 residues. The J segment lost 1 base and the V segment lost 4 bases, leaving 13 bases of the junction unmatched. CDR3 sequence: CASSSPHSGKGSYEQYF. For the CDR3, the DNA is TGTGCCAGCAGTTCACCTCACAGCGGGAAGGGGTCCTACGAGCAGTACTTC.

This clonotype was counted many times. This chain uses TRBV12-3 or TRBV12-4 with TRBJ2-2; the match to TRBD1 covers 7 bases. This CDR3 has 14 residues. After removal of 4 bases from V and 5 bases from J, the junction contained 4 bases not matched to a gene. CDR3 loop: CASSSRQGTGELFF. The CDR3 DNA follows: TGTGCCAGCAGTTCAAGACAGGGAACCGGGGAGCTGTTTTTT.